A selection of T cell receptor beta chains follows, all from one sample in a study of T cell responses to AZD1222 COVID-19 vaccine. The assay was immunoSEQ multiplex PCR, and TCRdb's table has in-frame clones only and misses some. Of around 80,000 clones in the sample, approximately 89% were seen once. Sample: peripheral blood, taken 28 days after the second AZD1222 dose. The origin of the receptors is an adult who received the AZD1222 COVID-19 vaccine. The CDR3 runs from the conserved cysteine through the conserved F or W. A D gene is named only where the DNA matches it firmly. Not every row has a clone size; where given, it reads once, few, many or a size class.

DNA	CDR3	V	D	size	J
TGTGCCACGCAGGGGACAACTAATGAAAAACTGTTTTTT	CATQGTTNEKLFF	TRBV2	NA	NA	TRBJ1-4
TGTGCCAGCAGCTCCCGGACAGGGGGAGGCTACACCTTC	CASSSRTGGGYTF	TRBV7-3	TRBD1	once	TRBJ1-2
TGTGCCAGCAGTTACCGGCGGGACCCCTCAAGGAGAGAGCAGTACTTC	CASSYRRDPSRREQYF	TRBV6-5	NA	NA	TRBJ2-7
TGTGCCAGCAGCGTAGATTCGAGGGTTGGTGACTATGGCTACACCTTC	CASSVDSRVGDYGYTF	TRBV9	NA	NA	TRBJ1-2
TGTGCCAGCAGTCTAGCGGGAGGGTATGAGCAGTTCTTC	CASSLAGGYEQFF	TRBV28	TRBD2	NA	TRBJ2-1
TGTGCCATCAGTGACGTGGGAGGTGAAAAACTGTTTTTT	CAISDVGGEKLFF	TRBV10-3	NA	NA	TRBJ1-4
TGTGCCAGCAGCCAAGATACAGATACGCAGTATTTT	CASSQDTDTQYF	TRBV3-1/TRBV3-2	NA	NA	TRBJ2-3
TGTGCCAGCAGCCCCCGACTAGCGGGAGTGGTCAATGAGCAGTTCTTC	CASSPRLAGVVNEQFF	TRBV9	TRBD2	NA	TRBJ2-1
TGTGCCAGCAGTTCGACAACTGCCAGCTCCTACAATGAGCAGTTCTTC	CASSSTTASSYNEQFF	TRBV6-6	NA	NA	TRBJ2-1
TGTGCCAGCAGTGAAGGGCCAAAAGAAGCTTTCTTT	CASSEGPKEAFF	TRBV2	NA	NA	TRBJ1-1
TGTGCCAGTTCCGCGGCCATCTACAATGAGCAGTTCTTC	CASSAAIYNEQFF	TRBV19	NA	NA	TRBJ2-1
TGCGCCAGCAGTGAGACGTCAGAAAACATTCAGTACTTC	CASSETSENIQYF	TRBV10-2	NA	once	TRBJ2-4
TGTGCCACCAGTGGGCGCCCCGGGACTAGCGGGAGGACCGACCAAGAGACCCAGTACTTC	CATSGRPGTSGRTDQETQYF	TRBV24-1	TRBD2	NA	TRBJ2-5
TGCGCCAGCAGCCCGGGCCCTAATGAAAAACTGTTTTTT	CASSPGPNEKLFF	TRBV5-1	NA	NA	TRBJ1-4
TGTGCCAGCACCTCTCCCGGGACTAGCGGATTCAATGAGCAGTTCTTC	CASTSPGTSGFNEQFF	TRBV28	TRBD2	NA	TRBJ2-1
TGCGCCAGCAGCTTCGGACTAGCGGGAGACCACCCAGGGGCAGATACGCAGTATTTT	CASSFGLAGDHPGADTQYF	TRBV5-1	TRBD2	NA	TRBJ2-3
TGTGCCAGCAGTTTCTCTAGCGGGAGTTGGGAGCAGTACTTC	CASSFSSGSWEQYF	TRBV28	TRBD2	NA	TRBJ2-7
TGTGCCAGCAGCCTCCGACAGGACCGAAACACCGGGGAGCTGTTTTTT	CASSLRQDRNTGELFF	TRBV14	NA	NA	TRBJ2-2
TGTGCCAGCAGCTTACGAAGCGGGAGGGGCATTCACACAGATACGCAGTATTTT	CASSLRSGRGIHTDTQYF	TRBV5-4	TRBD2	NA	TRBJ2-3
TGTGCCAGTAGTACGTTGACAGGATATCAGCCCCAGCATTTT	CASSTLTGYQPQHF	TRBV19	NA	NA	TRBJ1-5
TGTGCCAGCAGTTTTGGGGCTGGCTACACCTTC	CASSFGAGYTF	TRBV12-3/TRBV12-4	NA	NA	TRBJ1-2
TGTGCCAGCGGTACGGAGGCGGGGGGGACTGAAGCTTTCTTT	CASGTEAGGTEAFF	TRBV3-1/TRBV3-2	NA	NA	TRBJ1-1
TGTGCCAGCAGCCGTGGTGGGGACGGAAACACCATATATTTT	CASSRGGDGNTIYF	TRBV11-3	NA	NA	TRBJ1-3
TGTGCCAGCAGCTTAGGGGGGACTAGCGATGAGCAGTTCTTC	CASSLGGTSDEQFF	TRBV7-9	TRBD2	NA	TRBJ2-1
TGTGCCAGCAGTTCGGAACCGAGGGTGCCACCAGGTGAGCAGTTCTTC	CASSSEPRVPPGEQFF	TRBV28	NA	once	TRBJ2-1
TGTGCCAGCACCTTAGGGGTGGGGGTTTACTATGGCTACACCTTC	CASTLGVGVYYGYTF	TRBV28	NA	NA	TRBJ1-2
TGTGCCAGCAGTGACCTAGCGGGAGCTTTCGAGCAGTACTTC	CASSDLAGAFEQYF	TRBV6-1	TRBD2	NA	TRBJ2-7
TGTGCCAGCAGTATATCAGACGGGGGTCAGCCCCAGCATTTT	CASSISDGGQPQHF	TRBV6-2/TRBV6-3	NA	NA	TRBJ1-5
TGTGCCAGCAGTTCGGGACTAGCGGGGGAGCAGTACTTC	CASSSGLAGEQYF	TRBV6-5	TRBD2	NA	TRBJ2-7
TGTGCCAGCTCGGCGGGACGGATGACGGGGGAGCAGTACTTC	CASSAGRMTGEQYF	TRBV6-6	NA	NA	TRBJ2-7
TGCGCCAGCAGCAGGGGGACCCCAAACACCGGGGAGCTGTTTTTT	CASSRGTPNTGELFF	TRBV5-1	NA	NA	TRBJ2-2
TGTGCCAGCAGCTTCGGGACAAATAATCAGCCCCAGCATTTT	CASSFGTNNQPQHF	TRBV13	NA	NA	TRBJ1-5
TGTGCCAGCAGCGGGGGGGGACTCCGCAATGAGCAGTTCTTC	CASSGGGLRNEQFF	TRBV9	TRBD2	NA	TRBJ2-1
TGTGCCAGCAGCCAGGTAGCGGGAGTAGAGACCCAGTACTTC	CASSQVAGVETQYF	TRBV4-2	TRBD2	NA	TRBJ2-5
TGTGCCAGCAGCCACGGACCCTACGAGCAGTACTTC	CASSHGPYEQYF	TRBV7-9	NA	NA	TRBJ2-7
TGTGCCAGCAGTTACAGACAGGGGGGAAATACCGGGGAGCTGTTTTTT	CASSYRQGGNTGELFF	TRBV6-2/TRBV6-3	TRBD1	once	TRBJ2-2
TGTGCCAGCAGCCCCGGACAGCACAACACTGAAGCTTTCTTT	CASSPGQHNTEAFF	TRBV3-1/TRBV3-2	NA	NA	TRBJ1-1
TGTGCCAGCATCGGGGGGACAGCCCAGAACATTCAGTACTTC	CASIGGTAQNIQYF	TRBV6-5	NA	NA	TRBJ2-4
TGTGCCTGGAGGCAACAGGGAAATTCACCCCTCCACTTT	CAWRQQGNSPLHF	TRBV30	NA	NA	TRBJ1-6
TGTGCCAGGCCGGGACGGCTGTTGGAGCCCCAGCATTTT	CARPGRLLEPQHF	TRBV19	NA	NA	TRBJ1-5
TGTGCCAGCAGTTTCCTCGACAGGGACTATGGCTACACCTTC	CASSFLDRDYGYTF	TRBV28	TRBD1	NA	TRBJ1-2
TGTGCCAGCAGCGTAGGGCCTCAGGGAATCTCCTACGAGCAGTACTTC	CASSVGPQGISYEQYF	TRBV9	NA	once	TRBJ2-7
TGCGCCAGCAGCGTCTCACAGGGACGGGCTGAAGCTTTCTTT	CASSVSQGRAEAFF	TRBV5-1	NA	NA	TRBJ1-1
TGTGCCAGCAGTCCATGGACGGGCTCTGGAAACACCATATATTTT	CASSPWTGSGNTIYF	TRBV28	NA	NA	TRBJ1-3
TGTGCCAGCAGCTTAGCGTCGGGACTAAATCAGCCCCAGCATTTT	CASSLASGLNQPQHF	TRBV7-6	NA	few	TRBJ1-5
TGTGCCAGCAGCCAAGAAGTGGACAGGGCTAGCTACACCTTC	CASSQEVDRASYTF	TRBV14	TRBD1	NA	TRBJ1-2
TGTGCCAGTAGTATGGACAGGAGCTCCTACAATGAGCAGTTCTTC	CASSMDRSSYNEQFF	TRBV19	TRBD1	NA	TRBJ2-1
TGTGCCAGCAGACCCGGGGGACGAGGAAACACCATATATTTT	CASRPGGRGNTIYF	TRBV28	NA	NA	TRBJ1-3
TGCAGCGTTGAAGGAGACAGGCTTAACTATGGCTACACCTTC	CSVEGDRLNYGYTF	TRBV29-1	NA	NA	TRBJ1-2
TGTGCCAGCAGCTTCGGATACCCGGGCAGGGAGACCCAGTACTTC	CASSFGYPGRETQYF	TRBV7-2	NA	NA	TRBJ2-5
TGTGCCAGCAGCCAGGGGCCAGATACGCAGTATTTT	CASSQGPDTQYF	TRBV6-2/TRBV6-3	NA	few	TRBJ2-3
TGTGCCAGCAGCTCTTCGACAGGTGTAGTCCCTGGGGCCAACGTCCTGACTTTC	CASSSSTGVVPGANVLTF	TRBV7-9	NA	NA	TRBJ2-6
TGTGCCAGCTCACCACCGAGTGGGGGTTCCTACAATGAGCAGTTCTTC	CASSPPSGGSYNEQFF	TRBV18	NA	NA	TRBJ2-1